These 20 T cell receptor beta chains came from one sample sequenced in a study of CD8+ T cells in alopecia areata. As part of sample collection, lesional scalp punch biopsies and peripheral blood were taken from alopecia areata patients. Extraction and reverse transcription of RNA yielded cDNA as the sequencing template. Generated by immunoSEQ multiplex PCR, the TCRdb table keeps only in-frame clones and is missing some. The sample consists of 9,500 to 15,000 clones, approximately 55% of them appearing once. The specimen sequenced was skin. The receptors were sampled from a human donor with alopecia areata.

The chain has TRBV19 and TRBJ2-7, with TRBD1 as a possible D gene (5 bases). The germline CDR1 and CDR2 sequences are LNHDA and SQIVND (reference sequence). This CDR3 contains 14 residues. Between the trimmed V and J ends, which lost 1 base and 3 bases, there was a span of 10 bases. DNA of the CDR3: TGTGCCAGTAGTATAGGGCAGGGTAGCTACGAGCAGTACTTC. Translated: CASSIGQGSYEQYF.

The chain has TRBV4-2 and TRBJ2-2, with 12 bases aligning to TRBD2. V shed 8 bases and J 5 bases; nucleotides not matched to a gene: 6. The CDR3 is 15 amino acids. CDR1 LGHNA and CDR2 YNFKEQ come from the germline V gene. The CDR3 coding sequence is TGTGCCAGCGGCCCCGGGACTAGCGGGACCGGGGAGCTGTTTTTT. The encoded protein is CASGPGTSGTGELFF.

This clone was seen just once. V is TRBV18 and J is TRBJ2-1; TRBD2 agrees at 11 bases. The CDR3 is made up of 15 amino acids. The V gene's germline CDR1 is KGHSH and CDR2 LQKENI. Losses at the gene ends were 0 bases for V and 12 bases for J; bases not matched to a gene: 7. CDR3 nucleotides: TGTGCCAGCTCACCACCCCCGGGACTAGCGGAAGGGCAGTTCTTC. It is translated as CASSPPPGLAEGQFF.

Written as DNA, the CDR3 is TGTGCCAGCAGCCAAGAATGGAACAGTAACTTCGCTTTCTTT. Residues: CASSQEWNSNFAFF. The chain has TRBV14 and TRBJ1-1; D remains ambiguous. The germline CDR1 and CDR2 sequences are SGHDN and FVKESK. The CDR3 has 14 amino acids. V lost 0 bases and J 11 bases, leaving 16 bases between the germline ends. Looking up the rest from reference TRBV14 and TRBJ1-1 gives the full variable domain: EAGVTQFPSHSVIEKGQTVTLRCDPISGHDNLYWYRRVMGKEIKFLLHFVKESKQDESGMPNNRFLAERTGGTYSTLKVQPAELEDSGVYFCASSQEWNSNFAFFGQGTRLTVV.

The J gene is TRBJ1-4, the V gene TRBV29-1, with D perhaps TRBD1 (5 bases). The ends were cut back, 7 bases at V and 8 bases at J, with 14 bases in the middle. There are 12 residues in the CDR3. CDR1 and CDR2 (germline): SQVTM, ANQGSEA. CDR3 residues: CSARRGSEKLFF. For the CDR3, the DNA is TGCAGCGCCCGGCGGGGGAGCGAAAAACTGTTTTTT.

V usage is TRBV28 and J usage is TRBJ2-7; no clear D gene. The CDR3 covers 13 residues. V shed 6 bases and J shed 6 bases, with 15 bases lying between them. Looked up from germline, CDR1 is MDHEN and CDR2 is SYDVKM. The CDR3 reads CASRLGLVGEQYF. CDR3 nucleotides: TGTGCCAGCAGGCTGGGTCTAGTTGGCGAGCAGTACTTC. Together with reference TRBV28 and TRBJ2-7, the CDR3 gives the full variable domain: DVKVTQSSRYLVKRTGEKVFLECVQDMDHENMFWYRQDPGLGLRLIYFSYDVKMKEKGDIPEGYSVSREKKERFSLILESASTNQTSMYLCASRLGLVGEQYFGPGTRLTVT.

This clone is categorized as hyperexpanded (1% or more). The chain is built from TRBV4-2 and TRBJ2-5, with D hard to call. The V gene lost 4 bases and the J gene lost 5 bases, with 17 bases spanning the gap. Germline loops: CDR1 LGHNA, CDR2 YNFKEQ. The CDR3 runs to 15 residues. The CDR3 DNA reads TGTGCCAGCAGCCCCGGCAGAAGGCCGGAGGAGACCCAGTACTTC. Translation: CASSPGRRPEETQYF.

CDR3 sequence (DNA): TGTGCCAGCAGTTTCCCTCAGGACAGCTATGGCTACACCTTC. Translated: CASSFPQDSYGYTF. The genes are TRBV28 and TRBJ1-2; D is perhaps TRBD1 (6 bases). The V end was cut by 3 bases, the J end by 4 bases, with 12 bases between. Germline lookup yields CDR1 MDHEN and CDR2 SYDVKM. There are 14 residues in the CDR3.

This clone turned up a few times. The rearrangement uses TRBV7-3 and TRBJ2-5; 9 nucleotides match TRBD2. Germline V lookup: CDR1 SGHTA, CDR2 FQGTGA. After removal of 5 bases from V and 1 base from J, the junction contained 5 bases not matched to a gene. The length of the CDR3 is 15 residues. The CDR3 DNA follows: TGTGCCAGCAGCCAGGGACTAGCAGCCCAAGAGACCCAGTACTTC. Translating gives CASSQGLAAQETQYF.

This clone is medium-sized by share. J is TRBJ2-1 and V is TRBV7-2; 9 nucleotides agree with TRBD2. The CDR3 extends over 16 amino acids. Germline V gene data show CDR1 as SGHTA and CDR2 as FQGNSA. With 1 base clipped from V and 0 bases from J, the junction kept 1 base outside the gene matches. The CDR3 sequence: CASSLVSGSSYNEQFF. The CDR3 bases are TGTGCCAGCAGCTTAGTTAGCGGGAGCTCCTACAATGAGCAGTTCTTC.

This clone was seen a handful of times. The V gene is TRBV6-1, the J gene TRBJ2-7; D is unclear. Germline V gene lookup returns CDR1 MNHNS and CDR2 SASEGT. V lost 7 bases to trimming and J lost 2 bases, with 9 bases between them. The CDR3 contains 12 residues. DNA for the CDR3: TGTGCCAGCACACAGCCAACCTACGAGCAGTACTTC. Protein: CASTQPTYEQYF.

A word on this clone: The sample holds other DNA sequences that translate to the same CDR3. The CDR3 sequence: CASSQGLAGSSGANVLTF. As DNA, the CDR3 is TGCGCCAGCAGCCAAGGACTAGCGGGATCTAGTGGGGCCAACGTCCTGACTTTC. This rearrangement joins TRBV4-3 to TRBJ2-6, with TRBD2 identical over 11 bases. Germline assignment: CDR1 LGHNA and CDR2 YSLEER. The CDR3 consists of 18 residues. Unmatched junction bases numbered 5, after V lost 1 base and J lost 3 bases.

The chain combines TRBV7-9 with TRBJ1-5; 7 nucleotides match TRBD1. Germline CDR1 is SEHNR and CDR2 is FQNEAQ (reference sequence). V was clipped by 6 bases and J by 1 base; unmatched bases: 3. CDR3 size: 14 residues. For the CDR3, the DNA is TGTGCCAGCAGACCACAGGGGAGCAATCAGCCCCAGCATTTT. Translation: CASRPQGSNQPQHF.

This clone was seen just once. The CDR3 DNA reads as TGTGCCAGCAGTTTTACGGCGAACACTGAAGCTTTCTTT. It codes for CASSFTANTEAFF. The rearrangement uses TRBV6-5 and TRBJ1-1, with D uncertain. The V end was cut by 4 bases, the J end by 1 base, with 7 bases between. The CDR3 spans 13 residues. Germline V CDR1 and CDR2: MNHEY, SVGAGI.

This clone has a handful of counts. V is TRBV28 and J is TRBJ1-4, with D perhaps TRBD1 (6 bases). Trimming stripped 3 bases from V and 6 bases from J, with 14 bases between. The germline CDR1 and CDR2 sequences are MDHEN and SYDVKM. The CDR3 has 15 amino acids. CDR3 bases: TGTGCCAGCAGTTTCTGGGACACCTACCATGAAAAACTGTTTTTT. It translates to CASSFWDTYHEKLFF.

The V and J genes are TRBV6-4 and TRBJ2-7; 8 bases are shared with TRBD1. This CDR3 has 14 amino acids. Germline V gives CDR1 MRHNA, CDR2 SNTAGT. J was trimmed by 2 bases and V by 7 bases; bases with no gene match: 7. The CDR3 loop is CASTRTGFAYEQYF. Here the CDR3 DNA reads TGTGCCAGCACCCGGACAGGGTTTGCCTACGAGCAGTACTTC.

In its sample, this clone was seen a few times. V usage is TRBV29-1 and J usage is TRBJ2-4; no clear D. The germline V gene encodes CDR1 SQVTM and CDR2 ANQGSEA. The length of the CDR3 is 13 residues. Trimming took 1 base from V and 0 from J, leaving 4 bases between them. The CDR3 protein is CSVEVIAKNIQYF. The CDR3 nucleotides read TGCAGCGTTGAAGTTATAGCCAAAAACATTCAGTACTTC.

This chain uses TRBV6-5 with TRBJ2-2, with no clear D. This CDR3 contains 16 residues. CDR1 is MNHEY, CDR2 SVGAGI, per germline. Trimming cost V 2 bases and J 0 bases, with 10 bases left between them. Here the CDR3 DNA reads TGTGCCAGCAGTTACATTGGGATAGCGAACACCGGGGAGCTGTTTTTT. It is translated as CASSYIGIANTGELFF.

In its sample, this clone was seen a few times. DNA of the CDR3: TGTGCCAGCAGACGGGGACAGTCCACCTCCTCTGGGGCCAACGTCCTGACTTTC. Translating it yields CASRRGQSTSSGANVLTF. This sequence joins TRBV7-2 and TRBJ2-6; 7 nucleotides line up with TRBD1. The V gene's germline CDR1 is SGHTA and CDR2 FQGNSA. With V trimmed by 6 bases and J by 0 bases, 11 bases remained unmatched. The CDR3 covers 18 residues.

The CDR3 DNA reads TGTGCCAGCAGTTCCCGGGACTTATCCGTTAACACTGAAGCTTTCTTT. As protein: CASSSRDLSVNTEAFF. This chain joins TRBV28 and TRBJ1-1; weak D call: TRBD1 (5 bases). From germline, CDR1 is MDHEN and CDR2 SYDVKM. The ends were cut back, 4 bases at V and 2 bases at J, with 17 bases in the middle. This CDR3 has 16 residues.